Below, one T cell receptor beta chain is given with its context. Its antigen is not identified. This record belongs to a study of T cells expressing NK-cell markers. Whole-study results and caveats: Clarity on HCMV specificity was lacking for the expanded NKG2C+ T cell clones.

The CDR3 sequence is 15 residues long. It was by 5'RACE template switching with UMIs that TCR beta cDNA was made. From the 5' RACE reads, TCRdb lists one entry per CDR3 protein and no DNA. This repertoire comprises over 350,000 distinct CDR3 sequences; its ten largest clones make up around 10%. Sequenced material: blood T cells: a sorted CD56 or NKG2C T cell subset, CD4+ or CD8+ T cells, or bulk PBMC T cells (not recorded which). The V call is TRBV12-3 or TRBV12-4, the J call TRBJ2-3. The receptor was derived from a woman aged 45 to 65 in good health. The CDR3: CASSFFADAPDTQYF.